A selection of T cell receptor beta chains follows, all from one sample in a study of PD-1 blockade in classical Hodgkin lymphoma. Clones were sequenced by immunoSEQ multiplex PCR, and TCRdb holds only the in-frame ones, with some missing. The data contain 35,000 to 50,000 clones, 55% to 80% of them seen just once; the ten biggest clones take up about 3.4%. Sequencing was performed on peripheral blood mononuclear cells (PBMCs), taken before the fourth cycle of nivolumab. The source is a human donor with classical Hodgkin lymphoma. Each CDR3 is given with its conserved first and last residue. The D gene is left open where the match is weak. Clone size appears in some rows only: once, few, many, or a class for an expanded clone.

TRBJ1-4 | NA | TRBV19 | NA | TGTGCCAGTAGTATATCTCAGCCCAGAGAAAAACTGTTTTTT | CASSISQPREKLFF
TRBJ2-1 | NA | TRBV30 | TRBD1 | TGTGCCTGGAGCCCCAGGGACAGGGGGTACAATGAGCAGTTCTTC | CAWSPRDRGYNEQFF
TRBJ1-6 | NA | TRBV7-7 | NA | TGTGCCAGCAGCTTAGCGGCGCAGGGGAATTCACCCCTCCACTTT | CASSLAAQGNSPLHF
TRBJ2-3 | NA | TRBV19 | NA | TGTGCCAGTAGTCCCAGGCGGCTGGGGGCAGATACGCAGTATTTT | CASSPRRLGADTQYF
TRBJ1-6 | NA | TRBV10-2 | NA | TGCGCCAGCAGGTCCAGGTATAATTCACCCCTCCACTTT | CASRSRYNSPLHF
TRBJ2-7 | NA | TRBV5-8 | NA | TGTGCCAGTACCGACCAGGGGCTAGGCTCGAACGAGCAGTACTTC | CASTDQGLGSNEQYF
TRBJ1-4 | few | TRBV2 | TRBD1 | TGTGCCAGCCTGTTACAGGGGGAGGATGAAAAACTGTTTTTT | CASLLQGEDEKLFF
TRBJ1-1 | few | TRBV28 | NA | TGTGCCAGCAGTTTGGGGGCAGGACCGCGAACTGAAGCTTTCTTT | CASSLGAGPRTEAFF
TRBJ2-6 | medium-sized | TRBV5-4 | NA | TGTGCCAGCAGCTTGGGGAGCTCTGGGGCCAACGTCCTGACTTTC | CASSLGSSGANVLTF
TRBJ2-7 | NA | TRBV18 | TRBD1 | TGTGCCAGCTCACGTACCGGGACAGATGGCGAGCAGTACTTC | CASSRTGTDGEQYF
TRBJ2-2 | NA | TRBV2 | NA | TGTGCCAGCAGTGAGGATAGCGGGAACACCGGGGAGCTGTTTTTT | CASSEDSGNTGELFF
TRBJ1-1 | NA | TRBV5-6 | NA | TGTGCCAGCAGCCCTCGACAGGCGGTAGGGGACACTGAAGCTTTCTTT | CASSPRQAVGDTEAFF
TRBJ2-3 | NA | TRBV4-1 | NA | TGCGCCAGCAGCCAAGAGAAGGGGCTCCGTCCTGGCACAGATACGCAGTATTTT | CASSQEKGLRPGTDTQYF
TRBJ2-2 | NA | TRBV4-2 | NA | TGTGCCAGCAGCCAAGAACCAGCGCCCAAGACCGGGGAGCTGTTTTTT | CASSQEPAPKTGELFF
TRBJ2-5 | NA | TRBV5-8 | NA | TGTGCCAGCAGCCCGGGGACCCTGGAGGGCAAAGAGACCCAGTACTTC | CASSPGTLEGKETQYF
TRBJ2-1 | NA | TRBV30 | NA | TGTGCCTCGCAACTAGGGACCCCCTACAATGAGCAGTTCTTC | CASQLGTPYNEQFF
TRBJ1-1 | NA | TRBV6-5 | NA | TGTGCCAGCGGGGGGCAGCGAGATCCTGAAGCTTTCTTT | CASGGQRDPEAFF
TRBJ2-7 | NA | TRBV27 | NA | TGTGCCAGCAGTTTAGTAGGGTCCTACGAGCAGTACTTC | CASSLVGSYEQYF
TRBJ2-5 | NA | TRBV14 | NA | TGTGCCAGCAGCCGATTGTCAGGATTAGAGACCCAGTACTTC | CASSRLSGLETQYF
TRBJ1-2 | NA | TRBV5-8 | NA | TGTGCCAGCAGACGAACCGGGACGGAGCACTATGGCTACACCTTC | CASRRTGTEHYGYTF
TRBJ1-4 | NA | TRBV7-9 | TRBD1 | TGTGCCAGCAGCTTTGGACAGGGGAATCCAGCTAATGAAAAACTGTTTTTT | CASSFGQGNPANEKLFF
TRBJ1-5 | few | TRBV21-1 | NA | TGTGCCAGCAGCAAGCGGGTACCAAATCAGCCCCAGCATTTT | CASSKRVPNQPQHF
TRBJ2-3 | NA | TRBV5-1 | NA | TGCGCCAGCAGCTTGGCAACGGGGGCAGTCACAGATACGCAGTATTTT | CASSLATGAVTDTQYF
TRBJ2-7 | NA | TRBV7-2 | TRBD1 | TGTGCCAGCAGCCCAGAGACAGGGGAGACCTACGAGCAGTACTTC | CASSPETGETYEQYF
TRBJ1-4 | NA | TRBV6-5 | NA | TGTGCCAGCAGTTACTCGCCGGGGGGCAGGGAAAAACTGTTTTTT | CASSYSPGGREKLFF
TRBJ1-1 | few | TRBV4-3 | NA | TGCGCCAGCAGCCAAGTGGACAGCATGAACACTGAAGCTTTCTTT | CASSQVDSMNTEAFF
TRBJ1-2 | NA | TRBV30 | TRBD1 | TGTGCCTGGAGTAGACAGGGGTATAACTATGGCTACACCTTC | CAWSRQGYNYGYTF
TRBJ2-5 | few | TRBV14 | TRBD2 | TGTGCCAGCAGCCAAGATTTAGGGACTAGTATGACCCAGTACTTC | CASSQDLGTSMTQYF
TRBJ2-2 | NA | TRBV11-2 | NA | TGTGCCAGCACCCGTCAAACCAACACCGGGGAGCTGTTTTTT | CASTRQTNTGELFF
TRBJ2-3 | NA | TRBV20-1 | TRBD2 | TGCAGTGCTAGAGAAATGGGCGGGGGTGAGTTT | CSAREMGGGEF
TRBJ2-3 | once | TRBV11-2 | TRBD2 | TGTGCCAGCAGCCACGGGACTAGCGGGGGGGCCGTGGATACGCAGTATTTT | CASSHGTSGGAVDTQYF
TRBJ2-5 | NA | TRBV5-1 | NA | TGCGCCAGCAGGGCGGCTCAGGGAAAAGAGACCCAGTACTTC | CASRAAQGKETQYF
TRBJ2-3 | NA | TRBV4-3 | TRBD2 | TGCGCCAGCAGCCAAGGGTATAGCGGGGGCCACGGGGGTAGCACAGATACGCAGTATTTT | CASSQGYSGGHGGSTDTQYF
TRBJ2-3 | NA | TRBV28 | NA | TGTGCCAGCTTGGCAGGGCTCACAGATACGCAGTATTTT | CASLAGLTDTQYF
TRBJ2-5 | many | TRBV2 | TRBD1 | TGTGCCAGCAGTGAATTGGGACAGAACCAAGAGACCCAGTACTTC | CASSELGQNQETQYF
TRBJ2-7 | NA | TRBV30 | TRBD2 | TGTGCCTGGAGCGGCGGGAGTAGGGACGAGCAGTACTTC | CAWSGGSRDEQYF
TRBJ1-1 | once | TRBV7-2 | NA | TGTGCCAGCAGCTTCAGGGTGGGCACTGAAGCTTTCTTT | CASSFRVGTEAFF
TRBJ1-2 | NA | TRBV5-6 | NA | TGTGCCAGCAGCTTGAGTACAGGGTCGAACTATGGCTACACCTTC | CASSLSTGSNYGYTF
TRBJ2-1 | once | TRBV6-1 | TRBD1 | TGTGCCCCCAGGGGGCCAGGGATCAACAATGAGCAGTTCTTC | CAPRGPGINNEQFF
TRBJ2-6 | NA | TRBV6-5 | NA | TGTGCCAGCAGTGTCAGGGGACTTGGGGCCAACGTCCTGACTTTC | CASSVRGLGANVLTF
TRBJ1-5 | NA | TRBV28 | TRBD1 | TGTGCCAGCAGTTTCCTCCCCGGAACAGGGGTCGGTAAGCCCCAGCATTTT | CASSFLPGTGVGKPQHF
TRBJ2-7 | NA | TRBV5-8 | NA | TGTGCCAGCAGCCACTTTCCGGAAGGCTCCTACGAGCAGTACTTC | CASSHFPEGSYEQYF
TRBJ2-3 | NA | TRBV29-1 | NA | TGCAGCGTCGACAGCTTTGGGACAGATACGCAGTATTTT | CSVDSFGTDTQYF
TRBJ2-5 | NA | TRBV11-2 | TRBD2 | TGTGCCAGCAGCTTAGTTAGGTCGGGGGGGCAAGAGACCCAGTACTTC | CASSLVRSGGQETQYF
TRBJ1-5 | NA | TRBV10-3 | NA | TGTGCCATCAGTGAGAGACAAAGTCCAAGCAATCAGCCCCAGCATTTT | CAISERQSPSNQPQHF
TRBJ2-5 | NA | TRBV7-6 | TRBD2 | TGTGCCAGCAGCCCAGGGACTAACCAAGAGACCCAGTACTTC | CASSPGTNQETQYF
TRBJ1-4 | NA | TRBV27 | NA | TGTGCCAGCAGTTTTCGGGCCTCAGGCCGGGGGGAAAAACTGTTTTTT | CASSFRASGRGEKLFF
TRBJ1-6 | few | TRBV10-3 | NA | TGTGCCATCAGTTTACAGGGCTCCTATAATTCACCCCTCCACTTT | CAISLQGSYNSPLHF
TRBJ2-7 | NA | TRBV2 | NA | TGTGCCAGCAGCCGTCCTTTCTACGAGCAGTACTTC | CASSRPFYEQYF
TRBJ1-3 | few | TRBV11-3 | NA | TGTGCCAGCAGCTTTTTGAGCACGCCTGGAAACACCATATATTTT | CASSFLSTPGNTIYF
TRBJ1-5 | few | TRBV27 | NA | TGTGCCAGCAGTTTAGAGGGGCAGCATCAGCCCCAGCATTTT | CASSLEGQHQPQHF
TRBJ2-7 | NA | TRBV4-1 | NA | TGCGCCAGCAGCCAATCGATTAGGTACGAGCAGTACTTC | CASSQSIRYEQYF
TRBJ1-1 | NA | TRBV18 | NA | TGTGCCAGCTCACCAACGGGGGCGAGTGAAGCTTTCTTT | CASSPTGASEAFF
TRBJ2-1 | NA | TRBV14 | TRBD2 | TGTGCCAGCAGCCAAGAAATACTAGCGGGAGTACCCAATGAGCAGTTCTTC | CASSQEILAGVPNEQFF
TRBJ1-2 | NA | TRBV5-4 | NA | TGTGCCAGCAGCTCGGACGGGGGCTACACCTTC | CASSSDGGYTF
TRBJ1-4 | NA | TRBV4-1 | NA | TGCGCCAGCAGCCAAACCAGGGGAGAAAAACTGTTTTTT | CASSQTRGEKLFF
TRBJ2-2 | NA | TRBV9 | NA | TGTGCCAGCAGCCCAGGGGGGTTCACCGGGGAGCTGTTTTTT | CASSPGGFTGELFF
TRBJ2-7 | NA | TRBV2 | TRBD1 | TGTGCCAGTTCCCACCGGACAGGGGCCAACGAGCAGTACTTC | CASSHRTGANEQYF
TRBJ2-4 | NA | TRBV7-9 | NA | TGTGCCAGCAGTCCCGTGGGGACCAAAAACATTCAGTACTTC | CASSPVGTKNIQYF
TRBJ2-7 | few | TRBV28 | NA | TGTGCCAGCAGTTTGCCGGGGACATCCTACGAGCAGTACTTC | CASSLPGTSYEQYF